This entry describes one T cell receptor beta chain. Trimming cost V 3 bases and J 0 bases, with 11 bases left between them. Germline loops: CDR1 DFQATT, CDR2 SNEGSKA (reference sequence). CDR3 size: 14 residues. Enrolled through a virtual design, the participants were between 18 and 89 years of age and came from 24 US areas. Self-reported history from a screening survey and questionnaire set each donor's cohort. The record originates from a study of blood T cell repertoires in COVID-19. About the study: PBMCs, B-cell-depleted T cells, or T cells provided the cDNA or gDNA that made up the material.

How the authors handled the data: Reference gene primer amplification gave nucleated cell count estimates. Profiling relied on immunoSEQ multiplex PCR, and the TCRdb table lists in-frame clones only, not all of them. The DNA was the basis for D and trimming; V, J and clone size are from that table. The sample carries some 260,000 clones, 70% to 90% recorded once. The V gene is TRBV20-1, the J gene TRBJ1-1, with D perhaps TRBD1 (5 bases). The specimen sequenced was PBMCs or T cells enriched from blood (not recorded which). The clonotype originates from a man aged 35 to 55 who had recovered from COVID-19. The CDR3 protein is CSASKAGLNTEAFF. DNA for the CDR3: TGCAGTGCTAGTAAGGCAGGGTTGAACACTGAAGCTTTCTTT.